Reported below is one TCR beta chain. Its antigen is as yet unknown. A much larger clone lies one base from this, so it may be a read error. The sample comes from a study of prognosis after radiotherapy for stage I lung cancer. Study summary: All non-small cell lung cancer patients were considered medically inoperable. Whole-study findings and limits: It was reported that patients with metastases and those without them differed in TRBV and TRBJ gene usage.

This CDR3 is built from 12 residues. Trimming shortened V by 6 bases and J by 7 bases, and 13 bases separated the two germline ends. CDR1 is MNHEY and CDR2 is SMNVEV in the germline V gene (reference sequence). Starting from genomic DNA, TCR beta CDR3 was amplified through two-round multiplex PCR. First-round PCR employed TRBV- and TRBJ-specific primers for each gene. TCRdb reanalysed the multiplex PCR reads using MiXCR and keeps one entry per CDR3 protein. Of roughly 13,000 distinct CDR3 sequences in the sample, 50% are singletons; the top ten hold approximately 40%. The chain couples TRBV27 to TRBJ2-7; perhaps D is TRBD1 or TRBD2 (5 bases each). The sample was PBMCs, taken before or after stereotactic body radiation therapy (not recorded which). This sequence was found in a donor at least 50 years old with non-small cell lung cancer. CDR3 sequence reads: CASSITWGEQYF. The CDR3 region has the DNA TGTGCCAGCAGCATAACGTGGGGGGAGCAGTACTTC.